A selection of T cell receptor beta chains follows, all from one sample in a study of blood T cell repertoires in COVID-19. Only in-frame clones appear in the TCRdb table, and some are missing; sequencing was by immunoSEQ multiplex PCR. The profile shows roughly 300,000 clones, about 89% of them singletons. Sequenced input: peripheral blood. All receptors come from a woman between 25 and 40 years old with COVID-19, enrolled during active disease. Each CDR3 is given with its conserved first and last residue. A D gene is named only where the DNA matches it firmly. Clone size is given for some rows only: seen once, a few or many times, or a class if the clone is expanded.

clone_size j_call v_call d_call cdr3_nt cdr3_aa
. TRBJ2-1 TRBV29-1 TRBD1 TGCAGCGTTGCTAGGGACAGCGGTCCCAATGAGCAGTTCTTC CSVARDSGPNEQFF
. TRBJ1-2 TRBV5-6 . TGTGCCAGCTGCCGTTGGGCAGTGAGGGGGGGCTACACCTTC CASCRWAVRGGYTF
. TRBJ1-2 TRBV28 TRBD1 TGTGCCAGCAGTTTATCATTGACAGGGGGGGGAGGCGGCTACACCTTC CASSLSLTGGGGGYTF
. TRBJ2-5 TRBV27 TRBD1 TGTGCCAGCAGTGCACAGGGGGTACTTGAAGAGTGGCAAGAGACCCAGTACTTC CASSAQGVLEEWQETQYF
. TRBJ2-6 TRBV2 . TGTGCCAGCAATGTTTTAGGGCAGGGCGGAGCCGGGGCCAACGTCCTGACTTTC CASNVLGQGGAGANVLTF
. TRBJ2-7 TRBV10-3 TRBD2 TGTGCCATCAGTCAAAGACTAGCGGGAAGCTCCTACGAGCAGTACTTC CAISQRLAGSSYEQYF
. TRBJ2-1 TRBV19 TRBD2 TGTGCCAGTAGTACCGGGACTAGCGGGAGGTATGAGCAGTTCTTC CASSTGTSGRYEQFF
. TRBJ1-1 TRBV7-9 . TGTGCCAGCAGCTTGGCAGTTGCAAACACTGAAGCTTTCTTT CASSLAVANTEAFF
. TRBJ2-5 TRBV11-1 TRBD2 TGTGCCAGCAGCTTGGTATCTAGCGGACAAGAGACCCAGTACTTC CASSLVSSGQETQYF
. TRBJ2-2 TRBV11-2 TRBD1 TGTGCCAGCAGCTCGTACAGGGGGCCCTCGAACACCGGGGAGCTGTTTTTT CASSSYRGPSNTGELFF
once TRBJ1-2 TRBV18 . TGTGCCAGCTCACCAGTTGAGAGCGTTGGCTACACCTTC CASSPVESVGYTF
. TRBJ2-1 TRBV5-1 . TGCGCCAGCAGCCCCACAATCGACTACTACAATGAGCAGTTCTTC CASSPTIDYYNEQFF
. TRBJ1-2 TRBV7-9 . TGTGCCAGCAGCTTAGCGTCGGGGAACAATGGCTACACCTTC CASSLASGNNGYTF
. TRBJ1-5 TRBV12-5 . TGTGCTAGTGGTTTGGTACTGGGCCCGAGGGACAATCAGCCCCAGCATTTT CASGLVLGPRDNQPQHF
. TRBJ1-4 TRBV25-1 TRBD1 TGTGCCAGCAGTGAAAGCCCCGGGACAGGGGACGAAAAACTGTTTTTT CASSESPGTGDEKLFF
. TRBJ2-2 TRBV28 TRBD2 TGTGCCAGCCGGGATGGCGGGAGAGCTGGCGGGGAGCTGTTTTTT CASRDGGRAGGELFF
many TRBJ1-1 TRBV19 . TGTGCCAGTATGGTACAGGGCGGTTACACTGAAGCTTTCTTT CASMVQGGYTEAFF
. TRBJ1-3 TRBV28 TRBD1 TGTGCCAGCATCTCCCAGACAGGGGTTGGAAACACCATATATTTT CASISQTGVGNTIYF
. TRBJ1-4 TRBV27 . TGTGCCAGCAGGCGCGGTATTAATGAAAAACTGTTTTTT CASRRGINEKLFF
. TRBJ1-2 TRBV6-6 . TGTGCCAGCAGTTACTCGCCGAGCTATGGCTACACCTTC CASSYSPSYGYTF
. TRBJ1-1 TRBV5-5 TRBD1 TGTGCCAGCAGCCTACAGGGGGCTCTACTGAACACTGAAGCTTTCTTT CASSLQGALLNTEAFF
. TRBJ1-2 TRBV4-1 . TGCGCCAGCAGCGCTACAGGGAGGGACTATGGCTACACCTTC CASSATGRDYGYTF
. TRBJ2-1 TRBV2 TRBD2 TGTGCCAGCAGTGAACGGCGGGAGGGCCTAAACAATGAGCAGTTCTTC CASSERREGLNNEQFF
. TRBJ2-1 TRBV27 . TGTGCCAGCAGGACCCGACTCAATGAGCAGTTCTTC CASRTRLNEQFF
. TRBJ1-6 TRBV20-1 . TGCAGTGCTAGTAACGCAGATTATAATTCACCCCTCCACTTT CSASNADYNSPLHF
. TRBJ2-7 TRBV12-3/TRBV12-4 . TGTGCCAGCAGCTCGGACAGCTACGAGCAGTACTTC CASSSDSYEQYF
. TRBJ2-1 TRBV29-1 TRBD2 TGCAGCGTTGAAGTGGCAAGGGCTAGCGGGACTCAGGAGCAGTTCTTC CSVEVARASGTQEQFF
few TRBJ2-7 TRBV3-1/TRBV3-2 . TGTGCCAGCAGCCAGGTCACAGGGCGCGAGCAGTACTTC CASSQVTGREQYF
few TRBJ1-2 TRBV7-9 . TGTGCCAGCAGCTTAGGGACATCTGGGGGCTACACCTTC CASSLGTSGGYTF
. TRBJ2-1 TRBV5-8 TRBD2 TGTGCCAGCAGGAGACTAGCGGGAGAGGTAGTCGTTTTCAATGAGCAGTTCTTC CASRRLAGEVVVFNEQFF
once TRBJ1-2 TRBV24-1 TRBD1 TGTGCCACCAGTGATGCCGGGACAGGGCTGGTTGGCTACACCTTC CATSDAGTGLVGYTF
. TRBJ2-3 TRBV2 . TGTGCCAGCACCACGGGATACACAGATACGCAGTATTTT CASTTGYTDTQYF
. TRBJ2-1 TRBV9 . TGTGCCAGCACCGAGAGCGGAGGGGTGACGAATGAGCAGTTCTTC CASTESGGVTNEQFF
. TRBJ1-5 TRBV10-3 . TGTGCCATCAGTGAAGGTTGGGGAGATCAGCCCCAGCATTTT CAISEGWGDQPQHF
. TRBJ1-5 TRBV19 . TGTGCCAGTAGTATTGGGGCGAGAAATCAGCCCCAGCATTTT CASSIGARNQPQHF
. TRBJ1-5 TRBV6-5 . TGTGCCAGCAGAGGACAGCAGAATCAGCCCCAGCATTTT CASRGQQNQPQHF
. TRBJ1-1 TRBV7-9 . TGTGCCAGCAGCTTAGTGGGGGAGGCGGCTGAAGCTTTCTTT CASSLVGEAAEAFF
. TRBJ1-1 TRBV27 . TGTGCCAGCAGTCCAGTAGGACAGTTGGAAGCTTTCTTT CASSPVGQLEAFF
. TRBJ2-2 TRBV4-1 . TGCGCCAGCAGCCAAGAGCCATTCTCTGAGACCGGGGAGCTGTTTTTT CASSQEPFSETGELFF
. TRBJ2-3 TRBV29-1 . TGCAGCGACCGACTTAGCGGTCCCGGGCCAGATACGCAGTATTTT CSDRLSGPGPDTQYF
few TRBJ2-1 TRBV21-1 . TGTGCCAGCAGCCAAACCGGGACAGGGGGCTTTAGCGGTCGCCGGGATGAGCAGTTCTTC CASSQTGTGGFSGRRDEQFF
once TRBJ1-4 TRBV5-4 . TGTGCCAGCAGCTTGGGGGGACAAGGCGAAAAACTGTTTTTT CASSLGGQGEKLFF
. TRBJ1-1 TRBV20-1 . TGCAGTGCTAGTGGTCAGACTCAAGCTTTCTTT CSASGQTQAFF
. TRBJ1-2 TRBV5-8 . TGTGCCAGCAGCTTGGGGCTTTCTAACTATGGCTACACCTTC CASSLGLSNYGYTF
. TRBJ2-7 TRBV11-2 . TGTGCCAGCAGCTTAGAGACGGGATCTCTTTTCGAGCAGTACTTC CASSLETGSLFEQYF
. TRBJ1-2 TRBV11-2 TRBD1 TGTGCCAGCAGCTTACATACAGGGGGTAGAGATGGCTACACCTTC CASSLHTGGRDGYTF